This is a list of T cell receptor beta chains from one sample in a study of blood T cell repertoires in COVID-19. Sequenced by immunoSEQ multiplex PCR; TCRdb stores in-frame clones only, minus some. This sample has 150,000 to 200,000 clones, with around nine tenths found just once. Sequenced sample: peripheral blood. The receptors here all came from a man in his 60s with active or convalescent COVID-19. The CDR3 runs from the conserved cysteine through the conserved F or W. A D gene is named only where the DNA matches it firmly. Clone size is given for some rows only: seen once, a few or many times, or a class if the clone is expanded.

>TRBJ1-1|.|TRBV19|.
TGTGCCAGTAGTATGAGACAAACCACTGAAGCTTTCTTT
CASSMRQTTEAFF
>TRBJ2-3|TRBD2|TRBV2|few
TGTGCCAGCAGAAGGACTAGCGGGGGGATAGATACGCAGTATTTT
CASRRTSGGIDTQYF
>TRBJ2-7|TRBD2|TRBV6-5|.
TGTGCCAGCACAAGAGCGGGAGTGGGCGAGCAGTACTTC
CASTRAGVGEQYF
>TRBJ2-7|.|TRBV2|.
TGTGCCAGCGAGGGCCAACTGGAGTACGAGCAGTACTTC
CASEGQLEYEQYF
>TRBJ1-2|.|TRBV21-1|.
TGTGCCAGCAGCGTCTTGAGCCGACAGGGCACCTATGGCTACACCTTC
CASSVLSRQGTYGYTF
>TRBJ2-3|TRBD2|TRBV5-5|.
TGTGCCAGCAGCCGGGGACTAGTTGGCACAGATACGCAGTATTTT
CASSRGLVGTDTQYF
>TRBJ1-5|.|TRBV6-5|.
TGTGCCAGCAGTCTAGATCACAATCAGCCCCAGCATTTT
CASSLDHNQPQHF
>TRBJ2-5|.|TRBV7-9|.
TGTGCCAGCAGCCCTACAGGGTACCAAGAGACCCAGTACTTC
CASSPTGYQETQYF
>TRBJ1-2|.|TRBV9|.
TGTGCCAGCAGCAGAGACTCATACAGGGATAGTCTTGGCTACACCTTC
CASSRDSYRDSLGYTF
>TRBJ1-5|.|TRBV7-2|.
TGTGCCAGCAGCCGCGGACAGCCCTATAGCAATCAGCCCCAGCATTTT
CASSRGQPYSNQPQHF
>TRBJ2-5|TRBD2|TRBV30|.
TGTGCCTGGAGTGTAAAACTAGCGGGAGGAGAGACCCAGTACTTC
CAWSVKLAGGETQYF
>TRBJ1-2|.|TRBV15|.
TGTGCCACCAGCAGAGATCTTGGTCGCACCAACAGAGGCTACACCTTC
CATSRDLGRTNRGYTF
>TRBJ1-1|TRBD1|TRBV6-5|.
TGTGCCAGCAGCAACAGGGGGACCAACACTGAAGCTTTCTTT
CASSNRGTNTEAFF
>TRBJ1-2|.|TRBV6-1|.
TGTGCCAGCAGTGAAGGCACAAACTATGGCTACACCTTC
CASSEGTNYGYTF
>TRBJ1-4|TRBD1|TRBV10-2|.
TGCGCCAGCAGCCCGACAGGGGCTAATGAAAAACTGTTTTTT
CASSPTGANEKLFF
>TRBJ2-5|.|TRBV21-1|once
TGTGCCAGCAGCAAAGTTCAATCAGGTAGGCAGGAGACCCAGTACTTC
CASSKVQSGRQETQYF
>TRBJ2-2|.|TRBV5-1|.
TGCGCCAGCAGCTTGGCTGCGAGGAACACCGGGGAGCTGTTTTTT
CASSLAARNTGELFF
>TRBJ1-5|.|TRBV24-1|few
TGTGCCAGACAGAGCTATGGCAATCAGCCCCAGCATTTT
CARQSYGNQPQHF
>TRBJ1-1|.|TRBV7-8|.
TGTGCCAGCAGAACAGAGCAGGGCACTGAAGCTTTCTTT
CASRTEQGTEAFF
>TRBJ2-5|.|TRBV12-5|.
TGTGCTAGTGGTTTGCCCTCTCCCGAGACCCAGTACTTC
CASGLPSPETQYF
>TRBJ2-3|TRBD1|TRBV27|.
TGTGCCAGCAGTTACAGGACAGGTCCGGTCCCCGCTAGCACAGATACGCAGTATTTT
CASSYRTGPVPASTDTQYF
>TRBJ2-2|TRBD1|TRBV6-5|few
TGTGCCAGCATGACTGACAGGGATTACACCGGGGAGCTGTTTTTT
CASMTDRDYTGELFF
>TRBJ2-3|.|TRBV6-1|.
TGTGCCAGCAGTGAAATAGGGGTTGGAGATACGCAGTATTTT
CASSEIGVGDTQYF
>TRBJ2-1|.|TRBV29-1|.
TGCAGCGTTGAGAGTCCCTCCCATGAGCAGTTCTTC
CSVESPSHEQFF
>TRBJ2-5|TRBD2|TRBV7-2|.
TGTGCCAGCAGCCCTGACGGGGGGGCAGAGACCCAGTACTTC
CASSPDGGAETQYF
>TRBJ1-3|TRBD1|TRBV2|few
TGTGCCAGCAGTCGTCCCGGGACAGGGGGCGAAGAAGACACCATATATTTT
CASSRPGTGGEEDTIYF
>TRBJ1-1|.|TRBV30|.
TGTGCCTGGAGTGTACCTTTGGGGGGACGGAACACTGAAGCTTTCTTT
CAWSVPLGGRNTEAFF
>TRBJ2-3|TRBD2|TRBV3-1/TRBV3-2|few
TGTGCCAGCAGTCTATGGACTAGCGGGGGCATGGCCACAGATACGCAGTATTTT
CASSLWTSGGMATDTQYF
>TRBJ1-2|.|TRBV3-1/TRBV3-2|.
TGTGCCAGCAGCCCTGGGACAAGGAACTATGGCTACACCTTC
CASSPGTRNYGYTF
>TRBJ1-2|.|TRBV18|once
TGTGCCAGCTCACCAGCAGGGCAGTCATATGGCTACACCTTC
CASSPAGQSYGYTF
>TRBJ1-3|TRBD1|TRBV2|.
TGTGCCAGCAGTGAAAGGGGACAGATCTCTGGAAACACCATATATTTT
CASSERGQISGNTIYF
>TRBJ2-7|TRBD2|TRBV5-1|.
TGCGCCAGCAGCGACCCTAGCGGGAGTAACGAGCAGTACTTC
CASSDPSGSNEQYF
>TRBJ1-1|TRBD1|TRBV2|.
TGTGCCAGCAGAGGGACAGGGCCGACCAACACTGAAGCTTTCTTT
CASRGTGPTNTEAFF
>TRBJ2-5|.|TRBV10-3|.
TGTGCCACCGAGGGGGAGGGTAAGACCCAGTACTTC
CATEGEGKTQYF
>TRBJ2-2|TRBD2|TRBV18|few
TGTGCCAGCTCACCACCGGGACTAACCGGGGAGCTGTTTTTT
CASSPPGLTGELFF
>TRBJ2-1|TRBD2|TRBV11-2|.
TGTGCCAGCAGCTTAGCACTAGCGGGGGCGGGTGAGCAGTTCTTC
CASSLALAGAGEQFF
>TRBJ2-1|TRBD1|TRBV6-6|.
TGTGCCAGCAGCCGGGACAGGGACGACAATGAGCAGTTCTTC
CASSRDRDDNEQFF
>TRBJ1-4|.|TRBV5-4|.
TGTGCCAGCAGCTTCAAGGGGGAGGAAAAACTGTTTTTT
CASSFKGEEKLFF
>TRBJ2-7|.|TRBV19|.
TGTGCCAGCACAGACCCGACCTCCTACGAGCAGTACTTC
CASTDPTSYEQYF
>TRBJ2-3|.|TRBV6-6|.
TGTGCCACCGTAGCGGACACTAGCACAGATACGCAGTATTTT
CATVADTSTDTQYF
>TRBJ1-1|.|TRBV6-5|once
TGTGCCAGCAGCCCAGAGGTTTGGGACACTGAAGCTTTCTTT
CASSPEVWDTEAFF
>TRBJ1-5|.|TRBV5-1|few
TGCGCCAGCAGCTTCCTTGGGTTAGGGGAAAATCAGCCCCAGCATTTT
CASSFLGLGENQPQHF
>TRBJ1-1|.|TRBV10-3|.
TGTGCCATCACCTCCGGAGGAGGGTTCACTGAAGCTTTCTTT
CAITSGGGFTEAFF
>TRBJ1-2|TRBD1|TRBV5-1|.
TGCGCCAGCACCTTGGAAGGGACAGGGGACTATGGCTACACCTTC
CASTLEGTGDYGYTF
>TRBJ2-3|TRBD2|TRBV11-3|once
TGTGCCAGCAGCTTAGCGGGAGGGCCGACAGATACGCAGTATTTT
CASSLAGGPTDTQYF
>TRBJ1-1|TRBD1|TRBV6-4|.
TGTGCCAGCCAGGACAGGAGCATGAACACTGAAGCTTTCTTT
CASQDRSMNTEAFF
>TRBJ1-5|TRBD1|TRBV7-9|.
TGTGCCAGCAGGGGACAGGGGGATCAGCCCCAGCATTTT
CASRGQGDQPQHF
>TRBJ2-1|.|TRBV30|.
TGTGCCTGGGGAAGACTAGAGCAGTTCTTC
CAWGRLEQFF
>TRBJ2-2|TRBD1|TRBV10-1|.
TGCGCCAGCAAGCCCGGGAACAGGGGTCCCGGGGAGCTGTTTTTT
CASKPGNRGPGELFF
>TRBJ2-7|.|TRBV5-4|.
TGTGCCAGCAGCTTGGACAGGGACCACGAGCAGTACTTC
CASSLDRDHEQYF
>TRBJ2-7|TRBD1|TRBV27|.
TGTGCCAGCAGTCCATGGACAGGGCACTACGAGCAGTACTTC
CASSPWTGHYEQYF
>TRBJ1-1|.|TRBV6-5|.
TGTGCCAGCAGTTACTACGCGGTCCCGAACACTGAAGCTTTCTTT
CASSYYAVPNTEAFF
>TRBJ1-2|TRBD1|TRBV5-1|.
TGCGCCAGCAGCTTGGTGGACAGGGGAGTAGGCTACACCTTC
CASSLVDRGVGYTF
>TRBJ1-2|.|TRBV20-1|.
TGCAGTGCTAGTAACGTGGAGTTAAGTAACTATGGCTACACCTTC
CSASNVELSNYGYTF
>TRBJ1-5|TRBD1|TRBV19|.
TGTGCCAGTACCCGGACAGGCGATAATCAGCCCCAGCATTTT
CASTRTGDNQPQHF
>TRBJ1-1|.|TRBV12-3/TRBV12-4|.
TGTGCCAGCAGTCTAGGGGCAGATGAAGCTTTCTTT
CASSLGADEAFF
>TRBJ1-1|.|TRBV7-9|few
TGTGCCAGCAGCTTATACCGTTATGGCAGGGCCACTGAAGCTTTCTTT
CASSLYRYGRATEAFF
>TRBJ2-7|.|TRBV7-8|.
TGTGCCAGCACCTCCGGTCCTCTCTCCTACGAGCAGTACTTC
CASTSGPLSYEQYF
>TRBJ2-2|.|TRBV2|.
TGTGCCAGCATCCCTAACAGGAACACCGGGGAGCTGTTTTTT
CASIPNRNTGELFF